This is a list of T cell receptor beta chains from one sample in a study of blood T cell repertoires in COVID-19. The data were produced by immunoSEQ multiplex PCR, yet TCRdb's version contains in-frame clones alone and is incomplete. The sample yields about 200,000 clones, 89% seen once. Sample: PBMCs or T cells enriched from blood (not recorded which). The receptors stem from a young woman who had recovered from COVID-19. Each CDR3 is given with its conserved first and last residue. D genes are given only for firm matches. Expanded clones are given a class, and other clones once, few, many or no size at all.

J | size | V | D | DNA | CDR3
TRBJ1-1 | - | TRBV27 | - | TGTGCCAGCAGCCAGGGGCGAGGGTACACTGAAGCTTTCTTT | CASSQGRGYTEAFF
TRBJ1-1 | - | TRBV6-6 | TRBD1 | TGTGCCAGCTGCGACAGGGGGCTTTTTGGCACTGAAGCTTTCTTT | CASCDRGLFGTEAFF
TRBJ1-1 | - | TRBV5-1 | - | TGCGCCAGCAGCCCGGGGGGACTACAGGTTCCGAGGTCTGAAGCTTTCTTT | CASSPGGLQVPRSEAFF
TRBJ2-3 | - | TRBV9 | - | TGTGCCAGCAGCGTAGGGGGCGGACGGAGCACAGATACGCAGTATTTT | CASSVGGGRSTDTQYF
TRBJ2-7 | once | TRBV7-9 | - | TGTGCCAGCAGCCAAGGAGCAGGGGGGATCTACGAGCAGTACTTC | CASSQGAGGIYEQYF
TRBJ2-2 | - | TRBV2 | TRBD2 | TGTGCCTCTCGGGGGGAGGCCGGGGAGCTGTTTTTT | CASRGEAGELFF
TRBJ2-6 | - | TRBV4-2 | - | TGTGCCAGCAGCCAAGAGGAGGGGAGCTCTGGGGCCAACGTCCTGACTTTC | CASSQEEGSSGANVLTF
TRBJ2-7 | - | TRBV19 | - | TGTGCCAGTAGTACTCAGAGGGCGTACGAGCAGTACTTC | CASSTQRAYEQYF
TRBJ1-1 | - | TRBV28 | TRBD1 | TGTGCCAGCAGCCTAGGGGGCCCCACTGAAGCTTTCTTT | CASSLGGPTEAFF
TRBJ1-2 | once | TRBV19 | TRBD1 | TGTGCCAGGAAAGGGGACAGGCTGCATGGCTACACCTTC | CARKGDRLHGYTF
TRBJ1-5 | - | TRBV12-3/TRBV12-4 | - | TGTGCCAGTGGCGGGTTAAATCAGCCCCAGCATTTT | CASGGLNQPQHF
TRBJ1-6 | - | TRBV2 | - | TGTGCCAGCCGCCAGGCCCCCTATAATTCACCCCTCCACTTT | CASRQAPYNSPLHF
TRBJ1-4 | - | TRBV11-2 | TRBD1 | TGTGCCAGCAGCTTAGATACGGGACAGATGATTTGGGAAAAACTGTTTTTT | CASSLDTGQMIWEKLFF
TRBJ1-1 | - | TRBV2 | - | TGTGCCAGCGGGCACCCTAACACTGAAGCTTTCTTT | CASGHPNTEAFF
TRBJ1-5 | - | TRBV12-3/TRBV12-4 | - | TGTGCCAGCAGCCTGGGGGCTTTTGAGCCCCAGCATTTT | CASSLGAFEPQHF
TRBJ2-1 | - | TRBV5-4 | TRBD2 | TGTGCCAGCAGCTTGGAGGGACTAGCGGGGGGGCCGTTCTACAATGAGCAGTTCTTC | CASSLEGLAGGPFYNEQFF
TRBJ2-7 | - | TRBV7-9 | TRBD1 | TGTGCCAGCACCGACCGGGACAGGGCCCTTGAGGGCTTCTCCTTC | CASTDRDRALEGFSF
TRBJ2-1 | - | TRBV19 | TRBD1 | TGTGCCAGCCACAAACAGGGGAGCTCCTACAATGAGCAGTTCTTC | CASHKQGSSYNEQFF
TRBJ1-1 | - | TRBV9 | - | TGTGCCAGCGGGGGAGGGGCGGACACTGAAGCTTTCTTT | CASGGGADTEAFF
TRBJ1-5 | - | TRBV6-1 | TRBD1 | TGTGCCAGCAGTGAACAGGGGGTAAGCAATCAGCCCCAGCATTTT | CASSEQGVSNQPQHF
TRBJ2-7 | - | TRBV6-5 | - | TGTGCCAGCAGGTACGGGGCAGGGGAGAGGGAGCAGTACTTC | CASRYGAGEREQYF
TRBJ1-3 | - | TRBV5-5 | TRBD1 | TGTGCCAGCAGCTTGTCCGGGACAGGGTCTGGAAACACCATATATTTT | CASSLSGTGSGNTIYF
TRBJ1-6 | once | TRBV5-1 | - | TGCGCCAGCAGCTTGGTGGGGGGGAGGAATTCACCCCTCCACTTT | CASSLVGGRNSPLHF
TRBJ2-7 | - | TRBV3-1/TRBV3-2 | - | TGTGCCAGCAGCCAAGGGAGCCGGGGGTCGGAGTCCTACGAGCAGTACTTC | CASSQGSRGSESYEQYF
TRBJ2-7 | - | TRBV6-5 | TRBD2 | TGTGCCAGCAGTTATCGGGAGGGAAGCTACGAGCAGTACTTC | CASSYREGSYEQYF
TRBJ1-1 | - | TRBV7-7 | TRBD1 | TGTGCCAGCAGCCCGGGACAGGGCTCTGAAGCTTTCTTT | CASSPGQGSEAFF
TRBJ2-7 | once | TRBV7-2 | TRBD2 | TGTGCCAGCAGCTTAGGTGGTCTAGCGGGGGCCTACGAGCAGTACTTC | CASSLGGLAGAYEQYF
TRBJ1-4 | - | TRBV28 | - | TGTGCCAGCAGTTTATCGGGGGGGTTGGACGAAAAACTGTTTTTT | CASSLSGGLDEKLFF
TRBJ2-6 | - | TRBV6-6 | - | TGTGCCAGCAGTTTCACTCACCTCTCTGGGGCCAACGTCCTGACTTTC | CASSFTHLSGANVLTF
TRBJ1-1 | - | TRBV10-2 | - | TGCGCCAGCAGTGACCAGGTCGATGGCACTGAAGCTTTCTTT | CASSDQVDGTEAFF
TRBJ2-7 | - | TRBV7-9 | TRBD2 | TGTGCCAGCAGCTCGCTTGGGGGGGAACGAAGGTCCTACGAGCAGTACTTC | CASSSLGGERRSYEQYF
TRBJ2-6 | - | TRBV5-5 | TRBD1 | TGTGCCAGCAGCTTGGTGACAGGGGCTCGCTCTGGGGCCAACGTCCTGACTTTC | CASSLVTGARSGANVLTF
TRBJ1-6 | few | TRBV3-1/TRBV3-2 | - | TGTGCCAGCAGCCAAGTTGGACAGAACTCCTATAATTCACCCCTCCACTTT | CASSQVGQNSYNSPLHF
TRBJ2-5 | - | TRBV2 | TRBD2 | TGTGCCAGCAAAGACGGGGGGGCCGGACAGACCCAGTACTTC | CASKDGGAGQTQYF
TRBJ2-7 | - | TRBV2 | TRBD2 | TGTGCCAGCGTTCGCGGGAGCTCCTACGAGCAGTACTTC | CASVRGSSYEQYF
TRBJ2-2 | - | TRBV7-9 | - | TGTGCCAGCAGCCTAACCGAGGAGCTGTTTTTT | CASSLTEELFF
TRBJ2-5 | - | TRBV4-2 | TRBD2 | TGTGCCAGCAGCCAAGAAGCGGGGGGGCCAGAGACCCAGTACTTC | CASSQEAGGPETQYF
TRBJ2-4 | - | TRBV28 | - | TGTGCCAGCAGTCTGAGTTCCAGGGGCAAAAACATTCAGTACTTC | CASSLSSRGKNIQYF
TRBJ2-1 | - | TRBV5-1 | TRBD2 | TGCGCCAGCAGCTTGGGACTAGCGGGGATCCGTGAGCAGTTCTTC | CASSLGLAGIREQFF
TRBJ1-1 | - | TRBV5-4 | TRBD1 | TGTGCCAGCAGCATCAGGGGGCCCTACACTGAAGCTTTCTTT | CASSIRGPYTEAFF
TRBJ1-2 | once | TRBV19 | - | TGTGCCAGTAGTATCGGCAGGGATTATTATGGCTACACCTTC | CASSIGRDYYGYTF
TRBJ1-3 | - | TRBV4-1 | - | TGCGCCAGCAGCATTAACGAGGTCGGGGACACCATATATTTT | CASSINEVGDTIYF
TRBJ2-2 | - | TRBV6-6 | TRBD1 | TGTGCCAGCAGCAGACAGGGCGCTAACACCGGGGAGCTGTTTTTT | CASSRQGANTGELFF
TRBJ2-7 | - | TRBV28 | TRBD1 | TGTGCCAGCAGCCGGGACAGCTCCTACGAGCAGTACTTC | CASSRDSSYEQYF
TRBJ1-2 | once | TRBV9 | - | TGTGCCAGCAGCGTAGGGGGGGGCTTGGAGGGCTACACCTTC | CASSVGGGLEGYTF
TRBJ2-1 | - | TRBV19 | TRBD2 | TGTGCCAGTAGTACCCTAGCGGGGAACTACAATGAGCAGTTCTTC | CASSTLAGNYNEQFF
TRBJ2-5 | - | TRBV5-1 | - | TGCGCCAGCAGCTTGGGAGAAGAGACCCAGTACTTC | CASSLGEETQYF
TRBJ1-2 | - | TRBV28 | TRBD1 | TGTGCCAGCAGTTCAGACAGGGGGGCCTATGGCTACACCTTC | CASSSDRGAYGYTF
TRBJ2-7 | - | TRBV6-5 | TRBD1 | TGTGCCAGCAGCCTAGGACAGGGCGCCTACGAGCAGTACTTC | CASSLGQGAYEQYF
TRBJ2-1 | - | TRBV27 | - | TGTGCCAGCAGATTCAGGGCCATTACAGACAATGAGCAGTTCTTC | CASRFRAITDNEQFF
TRBJ1-5 | - | TRBV4-1 | TRBD1 | TGCGCCAGCAGCCTTCAGTGGGCCGGGACAGGTATTACCCAGCCCCAGCATTTT | CASSLQWAGTGITQPQHF
TRBJ1-1 | - | TRBV4-2 | - | TGTGCCAGCAGCCAAGAGGAGGGGGGGGGCACTGAAGCTTTCTTT | CASSQEEGGGTEAFF
TRBJ1-2 | - | TRBV9 | - | TGTGCCAGCAGCGTAGATCCGGACACCCTGGGCTATGGCTACACCTTC | CASSVDPDTLGYGYTF
TRBJ1-6 | few | TRBV27 | - | TGTGCCAGTTCAAAGACCGGGAGCTTGGTTTTGTCCCTCCACTTT | CASSKTGSLVLSLHF
TRBJ2-3 | - | TRBV24-1 | - | TGTGCCACCAGTGACTCCCCCGCAGGGACAGATACGCAGTATTTT | CATSDSPAGTDTQYF
TRBJ1-1 | - | TRBV28 | TRBD1 | TGTGCCAGCAGTTTAGGGACAGTGAACACTGAAGCTTTCTTT | CASSLGTVNTEAFF
TRBJ2-7 | - | TRBV13 | TRBD1 | TGTGCAATCGGGGGACAGGGGGGCGACGAGCAGTACTTC | CAIGGQGGDEQYF